A single sample is the source of the 32 T cell receptor beta chains below, sequenced in a study of shared clonotypes between healthy human individuals. TCRdb's table, derived via immunoSEQ multiplex PCR, lists solely in-frame clones and lacks some. Of over 1.5 million clones detected, approximately 98% appear once; the ten largest clones hold around 0.45%. Sequenced: naive CD4+ T cells sorted from blood. Subset defined: CD45RA+ positively selected. Receptors were obtained from a man aged 25-45 years in good health.

The rearrangement uses TRBV28 and TRBJ1-1, with 9 positions matching TRBD1. This CDR3 is 15 amino acids long. Germline CDR1 reads MDHEN; CDR2 reads SYDVKM. The V gene end was trimmed by 6 bases and the J gene end by 4 bases; junction bases not matched to a gene: 9. The chain's CDR3 is CASRSGTGFVTEAFF. DNA of the CDR3: TGTGCCAGCAGGTCCGGGACAGGGTTCGTCACTGAAGCTTTCTTT.

The chain has TRBV6-5 and TRBJ2-5; 7 nucleotides align to TRBD1. J was trimmed by 6 bases and V by 6 bases; bases with no gene match: 4. CDR3 length: 12 amino acids. Germline V gene data show CDR1 as MNHEY and CDR2 as SVGAGI. In DNA, the CDR3 is TGTGCCAGCAGCCAGGGACAGCAGACCCAGTACTTC. It specifies CASSQGQQTQYF.

V usage is TRBV6-5 and J usage is TRBJ2-7; 10 positions match TRBD2. Trimming removed 0 bases from V and 0 bases from J; junction bases left unmatched: 2. Germline loops: CDR1 MNHEY, CDR2 SVGAGI. The CDR3 is made up of 16 amino acids. The CDR3 here is CASSYSLAGYSYEQYF. CDR3 nucleotides: TGTGCCAGCAGTTACTCACTAGCGGGATACTCCTACGAGCAGTACTTC.

This chain connects TRBV28 to TRBJ2-5; TRBD1 matches 9 bases. CDR3 length equals 16 residues. Germline V lookup: CDR1 MDHEN, CDR2 SYDVKM. The V segment lost 6 bases and the J segment 5 bases; nucleotides outside the gene matches: 13. CDR3 sequence: CASSSSDRGIRETQYF. The CDR3 region has the DNA TGTGCCAGCAGCTCCTCGGACAGGGGAATTCGGGAGACCCAGTACTTC.

The chain uses TRBV2 and TRBJ2-7; D assignment may be TRBD1 or TRBD2 (5 bases each). Trimming left V 7 bases short and J 1 base short, with 11 bases between. The CDR3 sequence is 13 residues long. Germline CDR1 and CDR2: SNHLY and FYNNEI. The DNA for the CDR3 is TGTGCCAGCATCCGGGACGGATCCTACGAGCAGTACTTC. Its translation: CASIRDGSYEQYF.

J is TRBJ1-2 and V is TRBV5-5; D is possibly TRBD1 (5 bases). Trimming stripped 3 bases from V and 5 bases from J, with 17 bases between. CDR3 length: 15 amino acids. The germline CDR1 and CDR2 sequences are SGHKS and YYEKEE (reference sequence). CDR3 DNA sequence: TGTGCCAGCAGCTCTACTGGGACCGAAGCTTATGGCTACACCTTC. It encodes CASSSTGTEAYGYTF.

The chain carries TRBV7-8 and TRBJ2-1, with 7 bases that match TRBD1. This CDR3 spans 14 amino acids. J lost 2 bases, V lost 6 bases, and 4 bases had no gene match. The germline gives CDR1 SGHVS, CDR2 FQNEAQ. The CDR3 sequence is CASSQDRAYNEQFF. CDR3 nucleotides: TGTGCCAGCAGTCAAGACAGGGCCTACAATGAGCAGTTCTTC.

The gene calls are TRBV7-8 and TRBJ2-7; D may match TRBD1 or TRBD2 (6 bases each). The CDR3 loop spans 15 amino acids. Trimming left V 4 bases short and J 3 bases short, with 16 bases between. CDR1 and CDR2 from the germline V gene are SGHVS and FQNEAQ. This CDR3 is CASSSRRGTDYEQYF. CDR3 nucleotides: TGTGCCAGCAGCTCACGGAGGGGGACTGACTACGAGCAGTACTTC.

The chain joins TRBV11-2 to TRBJ2-2; D gene ambiguous. Between the trimmed V and J ends, which lost 5 bases and 5 bases, there was a span of 18 bases. This CDR3 is 16 amino acids long. Germline values: CDR1 SGHAT, CDR2 FQNNGV. CDR3 bases: TGTGCCAGCAGCCCCGAGACCCCCGGGCTAACCGGGGAGCTGTTTTTT. It is translated as CASSPETPGLTGELFF.

The chain uses TRBV6-5 and TRBJ1-3; perhaps TRBD1 as D (5 bases). The CDR3 contains 14 residues. Per germline, CDR1 MNHEY and CDR2 SVGAGI. V was cut by 6 bases and J by 3 bases, with 12 bases left in between. CDR3 in DNA: TGTGCCAGCAGACGCGGACAAGTTGGAAACACCATATATTTT. Its translation is CASRRGQVGNTIYF.

The gene calls are TRBV14 and TRBJ1-2; possible D gene TRBD1, 5 bases. CDR1 and CDR2 from the germline V gene are SGHDN and FVKESK. The CDR3 has 14 amino acids. The germline V and J ends were trimmed by 2 bases and 3 bases, with 10 bases remaining between them. This chain's CDR3 is CASSQSRDYYGYTF. The CDR3 DNA reads TGTGCCAGCAGCCAAAGCAGGGATTACTATGGCTACACCTTC.

The chain has TRBV18 and TRBJ2-4; D unclear. The germline V and J ends were trimmed by 0 bases and 7 bases, with 7 bases remaining between them. The CDR3 contains 13 residues. The germline gives CDR1 KGHSH, CDR2 LQKENI. The CDR3 spells CASSPPGWNIQYF. CDR3 in DNA: TGTGCCAGCTCACCACCCGGATGGAACATTCAGTACTTC. The full variable domain, rest sourced from reference TRBV18 and TRBJ2-4, is NAGVMQNPRHLVRRRGQEARLRCSPMKGHSHVYWYRQLPEEGLKFMVYLQKENIIDESGMPKERFSAEFPKEGPSILRIQQVVRGDSAAYFCASSPPGWNIQYFGAGTRLSVL.

To note about this clone: Other DNA sequences in this sample translate to the same CDR3. The chain joins TRBV11-2 to TRBJ2-5; 7 positions match TRBD2. Germline V gives CDR1 SGHAT, CDR2 FQNNGV. This CDR3 contains 13 residues. The V gene end was trimmed by 1 base and the J gene end by 4 bases; junction bases not matched to a gene: 0. The chain's CDR3 is CASSLAGGETQYF. CDR3 coding DNA: TGTGCCAGCAGCTTAGCGGGAGGAGAGACCCAGTACTTC.

The chain couples TRBV5-1 to TRBJ2-7; perhaps TRBD2 as D (6 bases). The germline V gene has CDR1 SGHRS and CDR2 YFSETQ. Between the trimmed V and J ends, which lost 4 bases and 2 bases, there was a span of 13 bases. CDR3 length equals 14 residues. Here the CDR3 DNA reads TGCGCCAGCAGCCCCCGGGAGTGGGCCTACGAGCAGTACTTC. Translated: CASSPREWAYEQYF. Based on the CDR3 plus reference TRBV5-1 and TRBJ2-7, the full variable domain is KAGVTQTPRYLIKTRGQQVTLSCSPISGHRSVSWYQQTPGQGLQFLFEYFSETQRNKGNFPGRFSGRQFSNSRSEMNVSTLELGDSALYLCASSPREWAYEQYFGPGTRLTVT.

This chain links TRBV4-1 with TRBJ2-2; TRBD1 might be the D (6 bases). Germline assignment: CDR1 MGHRA and CDR2 YSYEKL. The CDR3 spans 17 residues. V dropped 2 bases and J dropped 0 bases, with 13 bases sitting between them. DNA of the CDR3: TGCGCCAGCAGCCAAAACCCCGGGACACCGAACACCGGGGAGCTGTTTTTT. Its protein is CASSQNPGTPNTGELFF.

The chain is built from TRBV27 and TRBJ1-5, with 7 bases aligning to TRBD1. J was trimmed by 3 bases and V by 6 bases; bases with no gene match: 11. CDR1 is MNHEY and CDR2 is SMNVEV in the germline V gene (reference sequence). CDR3 length: 16 residues. The CDR3 nucleotides read TGTGCCAGCAGACAATCAGGGGGAACCCCCAATCAGCCCCAGCATTTT. It codes for CASRQSGGTPNQPQHF.

The chain joins TRBV28 to TRBJ2-7; the match to TRBD2 covers 7 bases. This CDR3 has 16 amino acids. Germline CDR1 reads MDHEN; CDR2 reads SYDVKM. Germline trimming cut 4 bases from V and 5 bases from J; bases unmatched to any gene: 14. The DNA for the CDR3 is TGTGCCAGCAGTTCTCGATCGGGGGGAAGCAGCCACGAGCAGTACTTC. It is translated as CASSSRSGGSSHEQYF.

This clone was found once. This sequence joins TRBV11-3 and TRBJ2-5, with unresolved D. With 6 bases removed from V and 2 bases from J, the gap between germline ends came to 10 bases. The V gene's germline CDR1 is SGHNT and CDR2 YENEEA. The CDR3 contains 13 residues. CDR3 in DNA: TGTGCCAGCAGTATCGGGTCACAAGAGACCCAGTACTTC. Its translation is CASSIGSQETQYF.

The chain couples TRBV29-1 to TRBJ2-3; 9 nucleotides match TRBD2. Germline CDR1 is SQVTM and CDR2 is ANQGSEA. V shed 8 bases, J shed 5 bases, and the junction held 17 bases outside the gene matches. The CDR3 covers 16 residues. CDR3 nucleotide sequence: TGCAGCCTTGCAGGAGGCGGGAGGGCCTATCTAGATACGCAGTATTTT. Translating it yields CSLAGGGRAYLDTQYF.

This clone has a single count. The CDR3 here is CASRPVRSVDEKLFF. The CDR3 nucleotides read TGTGCCAGCAGGCCCGTTAGGTCGGTTGATGAAAAACTGTTTTTT. The chain recombines TRBV6-1 with TRBJ1-4; D remains ambiguous. Between the trimmed V and J ends, which lost 6 bases and 6 bases, there was a span of 17 bases. CDR3 length equals 15 residues. Germline loops: CDR1 MNHNS, CDR2 SASEGT.

This chain uses TRBV20-1 with TRBJ2-1; the D gene is possibly TRBD2 (5 bases). Germline CDR1 and CDR2: DFQATT and SNEGSKA (reference sequence). There are 11 residues in the CDR3. The V end was cut by 3 bases, the J end by 12 bases, with 12 bases between. In DNA, the CDR3 is TGCAGTGCTAGGACGGTGGGAGTGCAGTTCTTC. Protein sequence: CSARTVGVQFF.

The J gene is TRBJ1-4, the V gene TRBV30; a weak D match, TRBD1 (6 bases). This CDR3 region has 13 residues. The germline V and J ends were trimmed by 2 bases and 5 bases, with 9 bases remaining between them. Germline CDR1 GTSNPN, CDR2 SVGIG (reference sequence). The chain's CDR3 is CAWSIQGNEKLFF. In DNA, the CDR3 is TGTGCCTGGAGTATACAGGGAAATGAAAAACTGTTTTTT. Full variable domain (missing parts from reference TRBV30 and TRBJ1-4): SQTIHQWPATLVQPVGSPLSLECTVEGTSNPNLYWYRQAAGRGLQLLFYSVGIGQISSEVPQNLSASRPQDRQFILSSKKLLLSDSGFYLCAWSIQGNEKLFFGSGTQLSVL.

This rearrangement joins TRBV29-1 to TRBJ2-1, with 10 bases matching TRBD2. The CDR3 is 15 residues long. Germline assignment: CDR1 SQVTM and CDR2 ANQGSEA. The J segment lost 2 bases and the V segment lost 6 bases, leaving 7 bases of the junction unmatched. The CDR3 DNA sequence: TGCAGCGTAGGACCGGGACTAGCGACCTACAATGAGCAGTTCTTC. Translated: CSVGPGLATYNEQFF.

The chain recombines TRBV29-1 with TRBJ1-1, with 9 bases matching TRBD1. The J segment lost 4 bases and the V segment lost 8 bases, leaving 8 bases of the junction unmatched. The CDR3 consists of 13 residues. The germline gives CDR1 SQVTM, CDR2 ANQGSEA. The CDR3 coding sequence is TGCAGCCCCGACAGGGGGACGGGCACTGAAGCTTTCTTT. This sequence encodes CSPDRGTGTEAFF.

About this clone itself: Mismatch with germline at one junction end may stem from a read error. The chain employs TRBV28 and TRBJ2-7; D unclear. CDR3 length: 12 amino acids. CDR1 is MDHEN, CDR2 SYDVKM, per germline. CDR3 in amino acids: CASSLGRARNTF. The CDR3 DNA reads as TGTGCCAGCAGTTTAGGTCGGGCACGGAATACATTC.

The V call is TRBV27, the J call TRBJ2-1; D could derive from TRBD1 or TRBD2 (5 bases each). V was clipped by 3 bases and J by 2 bases, with 11 bases between them. Per germline, CDR1 MNHEY and CDR2 SMNVEV (reference sequence). The CDR3 has 15 residues. CDR3 sequence: CASSFGGETYNEQFF. CDR3 DNA sequence: TGTGCCAGCAGTTTTGGGGGAGAAACCTACAATGAGCAGTTCTTC.

The chain has TRBV4-3 and TRBJ1-1; TRBD1 might be the D (5 bases). With 5 bases removed from V and 1 base from J, the gap between germline ends came to 11 bases. This CDR3 is built from 14 residues. Germline V gene data show CDR1 as LGHNA and CDR2 as YSLEER. CDR3 bases: TGCGCCAGCAGCACGGGACTGGCGAACACTGAAGCTTTCTTT. It is translated as CASSTGLANTEAFF.

The genes are TRBV5-6 and TRBJ2-3; TRBD2 might be the D (6 bases). The V gene lost 0 bases and the J gene lost 4 bases, with 21 bases spanning the gap. CDR3 size: 18 residues. Germline V gene lookup returns CDR1 SGHDT and CDR2 YYEEEE. The CDR3 nucleotides are TGTGCCAGCAGCTTGGCCGGCGGGGAAGGGATCAAGGCAGATACGCAGTATTTT. Translated: CASSLAGGEGIKADTQYF.

A note on this clone: Other DNA sequences in this specimen translate into the identical CDR3. The chain uses TRBV5-1 and TRBJ1-2; 8 nucleotides match TRBD1. The CDR3 runs 14 residues. Trimming cost V 0 bases and J 4 bases; bases outside gene matches: 2. Germline CDR1 and CDR2: SGHRS and YFSETQ. The DNA for the CDR3 is TGCGCCAGCAGCTTGGCAGGGGGCAGCTATGGCTACACCTTC. Encoded protein: CASSLAGGSYGYTF. Full variable domain (outside the CDR3, taken from reference TRBV5-1 and TRBJ1-2): KAGVTQTPRYLIKTRGQQVTLSCSPISGHRSVSWYQQTPGQGLQFLFEYFSETQRNKGNFPGRFSGRQFSNSRSEMNVSTLELGDSALYLCASSLAGGSYGYTFGSGTRLTVV.

This chain links TRBV7-9 with TRBJ2-1; TRBD2 matches at 13 bases. Trimming cost V 4 bases and J 10 bases; bases outside gene matches: 10. The germline V gene encodes CDR1 SEHNR and CDR2 FQNEAQ (reference sequence). The CDR3 has 16 residues. The CDR3 DNA reads TGTGCCAGCAGCTCTAGGACTAGCGGGAGTCTAGGCGAGCAGTTCTTC. This gives the protein CASSSRTSGSLGEQFF.

J is TRBJ1-2 and V is TRBV16; TRBD1 matches 11 bases. Germline CDR1 KGHSY, CDR2 FQNENV. The length of the CDR3 is 20 residues. The trim removed 4 bases at V and 3 bases at J, leaving 19 bases unmatched. The CDR3 loop is CASSPGVGQGESSFDYGYTF. CDR3 coding DNA: TGTGCCAGCAGCCCTGGTGTGGGACAGGGGGAATCGTCGTTTGACTATGGCTACACCTTC.

For the CDR3, the DNA is TGTGCCAGCAGCTTAGACCCTAAGCTACCTAGCCAAGAGACCCAGTACTTC. Residues: CASSLDPKLPSQETQYF. The gene calls are TRBV7-9 and TRBJ2-5; D ambiguous. The length of the CDR3 is 17 residues. The germline V gene encodes CDR1 SEHNR and CDR2 FQNEAQ (reference sequence). Trimming removed 1 base at V and 1 base at J, with 16 bases between.